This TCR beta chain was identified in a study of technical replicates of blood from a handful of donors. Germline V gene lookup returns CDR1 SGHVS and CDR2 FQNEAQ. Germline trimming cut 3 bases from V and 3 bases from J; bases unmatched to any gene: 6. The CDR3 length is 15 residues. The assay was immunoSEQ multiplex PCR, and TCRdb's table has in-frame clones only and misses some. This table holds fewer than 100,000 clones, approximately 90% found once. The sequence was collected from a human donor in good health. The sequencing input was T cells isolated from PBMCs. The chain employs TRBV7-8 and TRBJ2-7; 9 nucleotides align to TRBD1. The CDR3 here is CASSLKTGGFYEQYF. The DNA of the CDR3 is TGTGCCAGCAGCTTGAAGACAGGGGGGTTCTACGAGCAGTACTTC.